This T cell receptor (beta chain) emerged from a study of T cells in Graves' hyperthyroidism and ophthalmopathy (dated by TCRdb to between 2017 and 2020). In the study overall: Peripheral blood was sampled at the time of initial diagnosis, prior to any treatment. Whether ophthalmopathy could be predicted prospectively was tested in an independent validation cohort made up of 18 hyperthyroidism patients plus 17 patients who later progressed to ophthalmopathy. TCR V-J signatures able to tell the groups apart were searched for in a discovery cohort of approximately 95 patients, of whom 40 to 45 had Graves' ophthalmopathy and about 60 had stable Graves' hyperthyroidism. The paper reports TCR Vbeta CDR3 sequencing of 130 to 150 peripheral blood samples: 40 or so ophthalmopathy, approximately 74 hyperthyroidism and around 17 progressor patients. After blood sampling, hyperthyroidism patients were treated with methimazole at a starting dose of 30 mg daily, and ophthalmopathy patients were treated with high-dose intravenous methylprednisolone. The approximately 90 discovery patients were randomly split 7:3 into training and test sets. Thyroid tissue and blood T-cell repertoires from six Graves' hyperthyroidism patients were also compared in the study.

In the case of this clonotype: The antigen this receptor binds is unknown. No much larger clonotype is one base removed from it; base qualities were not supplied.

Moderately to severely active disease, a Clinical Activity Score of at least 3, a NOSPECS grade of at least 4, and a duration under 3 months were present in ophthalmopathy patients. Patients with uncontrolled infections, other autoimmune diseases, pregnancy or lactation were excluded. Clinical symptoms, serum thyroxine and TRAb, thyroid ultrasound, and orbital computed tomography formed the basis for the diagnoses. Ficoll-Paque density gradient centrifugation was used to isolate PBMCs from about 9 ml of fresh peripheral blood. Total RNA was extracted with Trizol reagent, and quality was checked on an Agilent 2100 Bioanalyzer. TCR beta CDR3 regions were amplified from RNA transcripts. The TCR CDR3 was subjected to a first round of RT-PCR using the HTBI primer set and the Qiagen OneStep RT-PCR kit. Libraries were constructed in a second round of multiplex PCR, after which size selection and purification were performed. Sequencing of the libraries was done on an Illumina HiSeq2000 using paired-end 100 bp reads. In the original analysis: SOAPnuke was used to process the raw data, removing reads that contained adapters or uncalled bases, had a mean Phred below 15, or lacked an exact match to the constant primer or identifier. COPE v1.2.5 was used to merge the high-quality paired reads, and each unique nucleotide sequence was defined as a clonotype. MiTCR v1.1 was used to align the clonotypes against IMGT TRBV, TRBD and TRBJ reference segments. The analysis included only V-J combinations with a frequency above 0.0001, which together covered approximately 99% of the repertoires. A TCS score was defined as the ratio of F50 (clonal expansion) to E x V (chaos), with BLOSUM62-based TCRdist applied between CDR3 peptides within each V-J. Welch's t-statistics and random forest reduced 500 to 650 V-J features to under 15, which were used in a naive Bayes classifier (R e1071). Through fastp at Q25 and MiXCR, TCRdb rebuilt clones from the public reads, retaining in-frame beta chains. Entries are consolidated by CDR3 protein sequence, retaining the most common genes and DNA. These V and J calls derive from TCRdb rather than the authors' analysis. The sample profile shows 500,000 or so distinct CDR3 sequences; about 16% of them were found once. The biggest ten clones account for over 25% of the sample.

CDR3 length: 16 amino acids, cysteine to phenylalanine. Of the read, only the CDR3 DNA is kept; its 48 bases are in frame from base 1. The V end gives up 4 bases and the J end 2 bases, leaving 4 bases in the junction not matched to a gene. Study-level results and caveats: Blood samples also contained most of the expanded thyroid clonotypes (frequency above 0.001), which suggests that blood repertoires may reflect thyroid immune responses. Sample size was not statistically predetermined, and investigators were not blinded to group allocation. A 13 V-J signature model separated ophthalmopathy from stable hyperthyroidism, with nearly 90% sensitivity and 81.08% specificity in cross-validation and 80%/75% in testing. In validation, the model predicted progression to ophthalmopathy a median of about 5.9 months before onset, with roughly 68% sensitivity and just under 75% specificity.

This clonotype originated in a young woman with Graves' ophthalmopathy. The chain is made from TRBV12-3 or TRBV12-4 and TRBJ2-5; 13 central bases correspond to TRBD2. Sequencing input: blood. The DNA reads TGTGCCAGCAGTTGGGGACTAGCGGGAAATCAAGAGACCCAGTACTTC. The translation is CASSWGLAGNQETQYF.